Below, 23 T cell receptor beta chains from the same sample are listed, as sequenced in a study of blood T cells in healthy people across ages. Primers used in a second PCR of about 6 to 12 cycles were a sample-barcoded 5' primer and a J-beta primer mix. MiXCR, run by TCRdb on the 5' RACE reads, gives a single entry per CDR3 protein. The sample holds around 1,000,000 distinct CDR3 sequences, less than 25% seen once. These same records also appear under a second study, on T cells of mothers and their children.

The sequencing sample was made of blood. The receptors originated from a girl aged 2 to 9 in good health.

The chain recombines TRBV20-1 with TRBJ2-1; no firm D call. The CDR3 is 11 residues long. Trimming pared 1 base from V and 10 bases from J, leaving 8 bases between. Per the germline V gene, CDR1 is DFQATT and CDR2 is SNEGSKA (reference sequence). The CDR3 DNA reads TGCAGTGCTAGAGTTAGAAGCGAGCAGTTCTTC. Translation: CSARVRSEQFF.

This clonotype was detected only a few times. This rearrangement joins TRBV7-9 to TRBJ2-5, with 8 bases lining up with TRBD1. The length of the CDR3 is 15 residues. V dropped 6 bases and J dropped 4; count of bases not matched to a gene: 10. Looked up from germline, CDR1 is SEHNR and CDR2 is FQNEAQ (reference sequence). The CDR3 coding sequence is TGTGCCAGCAGTCGAGACGGGACAGGAAGAGAGACCCAGTACTTC. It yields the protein CASSRDGTGRETQYF. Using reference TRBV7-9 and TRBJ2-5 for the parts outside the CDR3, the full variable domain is DTGVSQNPRHKITKRGQNVTFRCDPISEHNRLYWYRQTLGQGPEFLTYFQNEAQLEKSRLLSDRFSAERPKGSFSTLEIQRTEQGDSAMYLCASSRDGTGRETQYFGPGTRLLVL.

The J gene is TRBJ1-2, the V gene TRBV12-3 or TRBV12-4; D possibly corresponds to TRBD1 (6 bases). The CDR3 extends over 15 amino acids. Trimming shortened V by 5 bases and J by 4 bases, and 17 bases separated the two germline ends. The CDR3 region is CASSTSRGAPYGYTF. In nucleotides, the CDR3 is TGTGCCAGCAGTACGTCCAGGGGAGCTCCCTATGGCTACACCTTC.

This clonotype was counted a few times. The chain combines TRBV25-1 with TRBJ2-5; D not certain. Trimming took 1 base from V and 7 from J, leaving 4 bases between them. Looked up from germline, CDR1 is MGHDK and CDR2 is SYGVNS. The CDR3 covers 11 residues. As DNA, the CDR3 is TGTGCCAGCAGTGAATTAGCGACCCAGTACTTC. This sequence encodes CASSELATQYF.

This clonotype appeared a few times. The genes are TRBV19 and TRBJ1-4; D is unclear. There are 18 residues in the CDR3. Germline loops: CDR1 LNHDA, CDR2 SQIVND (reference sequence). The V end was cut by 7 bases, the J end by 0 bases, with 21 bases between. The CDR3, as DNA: TGTGCCAGTACTCCCCTCAGTGCGGAGGGCGCAACTAATGAAAAACTGTTTTTT. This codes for CASTPLSAEGATNEKLFF.

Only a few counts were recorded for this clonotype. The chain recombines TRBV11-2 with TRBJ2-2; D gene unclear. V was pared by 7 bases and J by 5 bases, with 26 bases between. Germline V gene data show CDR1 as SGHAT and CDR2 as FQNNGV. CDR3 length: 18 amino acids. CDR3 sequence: CASTILPGAPIWTGELFF. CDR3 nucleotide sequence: TGTGCCAGCACCATCTTACCAGGAGCTCCTATATGGACCGGGGAGCTGTTTTTT.

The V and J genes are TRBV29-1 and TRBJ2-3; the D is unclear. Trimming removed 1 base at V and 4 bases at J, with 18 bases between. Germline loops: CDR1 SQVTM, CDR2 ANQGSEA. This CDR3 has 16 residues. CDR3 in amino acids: CSVEGERNTSPDTQYF. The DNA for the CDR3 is TGCAGCGTTGAAGGAGAAAGAAATACAAGCCCAGATACGCAGTATTTT.

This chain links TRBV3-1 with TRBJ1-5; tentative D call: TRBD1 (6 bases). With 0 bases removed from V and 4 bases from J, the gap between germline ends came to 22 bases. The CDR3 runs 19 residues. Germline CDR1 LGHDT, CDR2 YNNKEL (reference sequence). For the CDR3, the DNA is TGTGCCAGCAGCCAAGAAATACCTCGAACCGGACAGCAAAATCAGCCCCAGCATTTT. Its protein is CASSQEIPRTGQQNQPQHF.

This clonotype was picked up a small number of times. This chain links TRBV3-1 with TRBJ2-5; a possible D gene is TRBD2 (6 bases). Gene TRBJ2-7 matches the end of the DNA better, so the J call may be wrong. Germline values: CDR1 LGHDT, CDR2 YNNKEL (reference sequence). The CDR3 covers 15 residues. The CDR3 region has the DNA TGTGCCAGCAGCCAATATGGGGGGACCTTCTACGAGCAGTACTTC. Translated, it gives CASSQYGGTFYEQYF.

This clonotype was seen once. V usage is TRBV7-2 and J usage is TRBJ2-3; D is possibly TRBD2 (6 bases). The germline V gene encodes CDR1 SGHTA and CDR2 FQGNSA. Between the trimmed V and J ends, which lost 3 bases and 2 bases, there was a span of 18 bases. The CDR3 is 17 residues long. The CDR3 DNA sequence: TGTGCCAGCAGCTTGAGGGAGGTCTGGGACCTCACAGATACGCAGTATTTT. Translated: CASSLREVWDLTDTQYF.

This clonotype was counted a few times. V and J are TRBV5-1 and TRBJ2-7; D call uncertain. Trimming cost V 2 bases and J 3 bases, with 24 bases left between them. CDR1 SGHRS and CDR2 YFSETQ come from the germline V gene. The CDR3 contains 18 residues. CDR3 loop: CASSFTDKTRSHIYEQYF. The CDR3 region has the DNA TGCGCCAGCAGCTTCACTGATAAGACTCGAAGTCATATCTACGAGCAGTACTTC.

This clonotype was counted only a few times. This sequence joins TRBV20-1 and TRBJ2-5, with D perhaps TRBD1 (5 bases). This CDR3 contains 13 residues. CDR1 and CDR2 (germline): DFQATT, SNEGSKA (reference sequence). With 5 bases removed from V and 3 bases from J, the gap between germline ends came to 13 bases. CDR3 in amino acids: CSAPIDREETQYF. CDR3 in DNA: TGCAGTGCTCCCATCGACAGAGAAGAGACCCAGTACTTC.

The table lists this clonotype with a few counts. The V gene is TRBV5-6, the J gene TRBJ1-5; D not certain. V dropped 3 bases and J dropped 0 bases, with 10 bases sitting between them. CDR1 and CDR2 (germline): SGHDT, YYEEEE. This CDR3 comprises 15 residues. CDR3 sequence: CASSYQRSSNQPQHF. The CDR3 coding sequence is TGTGCCAGCAGCTATCAACGTTCTAGCAATCAGCCCCAGCATTTT.

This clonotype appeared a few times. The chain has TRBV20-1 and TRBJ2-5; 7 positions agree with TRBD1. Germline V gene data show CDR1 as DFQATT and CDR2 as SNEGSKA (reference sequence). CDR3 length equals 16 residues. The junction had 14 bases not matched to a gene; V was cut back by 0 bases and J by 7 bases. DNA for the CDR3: TGCAGTGCTAGAGAACCGGGACAGACACAACACGGGACCCAGTACTTC. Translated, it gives CSAREPGQTQHGTQYF.

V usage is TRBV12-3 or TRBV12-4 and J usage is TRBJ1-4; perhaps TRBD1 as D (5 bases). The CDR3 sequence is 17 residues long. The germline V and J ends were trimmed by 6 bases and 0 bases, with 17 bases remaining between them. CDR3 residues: CASSFRSTATTNEKLFF. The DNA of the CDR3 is TGTGCCAGCAGCTTCCGGTCGACAGCTACAACTAATGAAAAACTGTTTTTT.

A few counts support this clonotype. The CDR3 region is CASSADRGPDPYGYTF. As DNA, the CDR3 is TGTGCCAGCAGTGCCGACAGGGGGCCAGACCCCTATGGCTACACCTTC. The V gene is TRBV6-1, the J gene TRBJ1-2; 10 nucleotides align to TRBD1. The CDR3 has 16 residues. Trimming cost V 4 bases and J 4 bases; bases outside gene matches: 9. Germline V lookup: CDR1 MNHNS, CDR2 SASEGT.

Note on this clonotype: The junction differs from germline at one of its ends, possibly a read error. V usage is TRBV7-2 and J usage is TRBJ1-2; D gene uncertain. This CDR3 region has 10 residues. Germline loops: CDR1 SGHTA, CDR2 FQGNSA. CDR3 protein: CASSRGVPLF. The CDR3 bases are TGTGCCAGCAGCCGTGGGGTTCCGTTATTC.

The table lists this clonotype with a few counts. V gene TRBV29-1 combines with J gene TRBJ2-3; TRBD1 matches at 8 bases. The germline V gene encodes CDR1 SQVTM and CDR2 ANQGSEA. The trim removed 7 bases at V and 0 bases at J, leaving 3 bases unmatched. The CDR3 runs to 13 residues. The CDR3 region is CSGTGGSTDTQYF. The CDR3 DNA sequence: TGCAGCGGCACAGGGGGTAGCACAGATACGCAGTATTTT.

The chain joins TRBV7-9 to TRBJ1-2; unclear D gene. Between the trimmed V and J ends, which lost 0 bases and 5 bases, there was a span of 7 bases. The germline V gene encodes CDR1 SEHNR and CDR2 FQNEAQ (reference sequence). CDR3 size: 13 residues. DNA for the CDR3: TGTGCCAGCAGCTTAGCCCTAGGTTATGGCTACACCTTC. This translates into CASSLALGYGYTF. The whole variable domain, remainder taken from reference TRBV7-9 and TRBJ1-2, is DTGVSQNPRHKITKRGQNVTFRCDPISEHNRLYWYRQTLGQGPEFLTYFQNEAQLEKSRLLSDRFSAERPKGSFSTLEIQRTEQGDSAMYLCASSLALGYGYTFGSGTRLTVV.

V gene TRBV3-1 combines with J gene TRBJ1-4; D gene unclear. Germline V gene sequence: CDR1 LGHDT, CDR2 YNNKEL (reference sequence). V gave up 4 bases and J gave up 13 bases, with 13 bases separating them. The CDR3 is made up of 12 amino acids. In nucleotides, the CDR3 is TGTGCCAGCAGCCTTCCTAATCGGGGACTGTTTTTT. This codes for CASSLPNRGLFF.

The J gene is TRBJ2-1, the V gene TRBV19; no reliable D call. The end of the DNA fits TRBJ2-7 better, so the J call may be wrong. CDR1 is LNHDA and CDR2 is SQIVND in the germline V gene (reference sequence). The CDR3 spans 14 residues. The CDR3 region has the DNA TGTGCCACCAGGCTCGACACCAGCTCCTACGAGCAGTACTTC. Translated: CATRLDTSSYEQYF.

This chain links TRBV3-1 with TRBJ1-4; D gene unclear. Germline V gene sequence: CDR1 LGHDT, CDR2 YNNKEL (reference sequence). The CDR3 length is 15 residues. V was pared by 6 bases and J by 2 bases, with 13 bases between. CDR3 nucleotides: TGTGCCAGCAGTGATACGGGTTGGACTAATGAAAAACTGTTTTTT. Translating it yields CASSDTGWTNEKLFF. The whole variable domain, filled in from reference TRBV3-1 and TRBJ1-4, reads DTAVSQTPKYLVTQMGNDKSIKCEQNLGHDTMYWYKQDSKKFLKIMFSYNNKELIINETVPNRFSPKSPDKAHLNLHINSLELGDSAVYFCASSDTGWTNEKLFFGSGTQLSVL.

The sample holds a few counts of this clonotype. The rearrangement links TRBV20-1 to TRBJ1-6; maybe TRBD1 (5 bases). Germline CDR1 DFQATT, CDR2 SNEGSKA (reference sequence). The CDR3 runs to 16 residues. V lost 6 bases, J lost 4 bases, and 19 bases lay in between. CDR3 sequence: CSALRGGGHYNSPLHF. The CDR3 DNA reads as TGCAGTGCCTTACGGGGCGGAGGCCATTATAATTCACCCCTCCACTTT.